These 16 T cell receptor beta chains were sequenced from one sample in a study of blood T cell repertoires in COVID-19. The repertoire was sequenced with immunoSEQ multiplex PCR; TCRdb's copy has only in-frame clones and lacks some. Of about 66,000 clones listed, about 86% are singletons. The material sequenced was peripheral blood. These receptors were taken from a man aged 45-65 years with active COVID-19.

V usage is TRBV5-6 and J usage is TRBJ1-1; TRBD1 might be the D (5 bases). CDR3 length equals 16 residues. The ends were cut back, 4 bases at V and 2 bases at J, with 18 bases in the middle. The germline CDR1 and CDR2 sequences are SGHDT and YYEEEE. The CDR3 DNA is TGTGCCAGCAGCCTTGCAGCGGGACCTTTTAACACTGAAGCTTTCTTT. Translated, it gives CASSLAAGPFNTEAFF.

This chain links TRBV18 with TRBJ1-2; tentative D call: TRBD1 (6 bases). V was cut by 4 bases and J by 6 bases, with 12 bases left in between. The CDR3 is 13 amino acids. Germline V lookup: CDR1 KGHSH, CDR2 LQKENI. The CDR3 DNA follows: TGTGCCAGCTCACTCGGGGGGCTTGATGGCTACACCTTC. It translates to CASSLGGLDGYTF.

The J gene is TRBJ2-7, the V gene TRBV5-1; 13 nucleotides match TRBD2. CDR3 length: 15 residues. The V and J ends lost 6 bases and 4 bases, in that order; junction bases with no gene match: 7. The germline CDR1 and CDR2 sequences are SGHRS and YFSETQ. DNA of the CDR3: TGCGCCAGCAAAACTAGCGGGAGGGCAGCATACGAGCAGTACGTC. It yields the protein CASKTSGRAAYEQYV.

The CDR3 bases are TGTGCCAGCAGCCTAAGACAGGGGACTGGCGAGCAGTACGTC. It translates to CASSLRQGTGEQYV. The rearrangement uses TRBV5-6 and TRBJ2-7; 8 nucleotides align to TRBD1. This CDR3 comprises 14 residues. Germline assignment: CDR1 SGHDT and CDR2 YYEEEE. V was pared by 4 bases and J by 6 bases, with 9 bases of the junction left unmatched.

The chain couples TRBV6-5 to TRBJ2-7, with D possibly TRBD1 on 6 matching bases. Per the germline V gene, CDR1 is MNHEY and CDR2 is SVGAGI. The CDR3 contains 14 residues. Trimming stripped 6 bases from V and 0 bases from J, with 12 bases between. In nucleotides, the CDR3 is TGTGCCAGCAGATCGGACAGAAGCTCCTACGAGCAGTACGTC. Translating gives CASRSDRSSYEQYV.

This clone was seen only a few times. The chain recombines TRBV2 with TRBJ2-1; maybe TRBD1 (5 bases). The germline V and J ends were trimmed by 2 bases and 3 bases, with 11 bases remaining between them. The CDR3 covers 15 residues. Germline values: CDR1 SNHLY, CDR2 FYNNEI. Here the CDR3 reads CASSEWGGLYNEQFF. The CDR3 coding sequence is TGTGCCAGCAGTGAATGGGGCGGCCTCTACAATGAGCAGTTCTTC.

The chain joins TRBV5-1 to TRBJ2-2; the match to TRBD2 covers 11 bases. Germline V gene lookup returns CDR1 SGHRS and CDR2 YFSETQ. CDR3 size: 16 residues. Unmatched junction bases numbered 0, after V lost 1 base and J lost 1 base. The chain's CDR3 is CASSLTSGGNTGELFF. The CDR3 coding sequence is TGCGCCAGCAGCTTGACTAGCGGGGGGAACACCGGGGAGCTGTTTTTT. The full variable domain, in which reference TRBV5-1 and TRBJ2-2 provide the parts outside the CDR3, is KAGVTQTPRYLIKTRGQQVTLSCSPISGHRSVSWYQQTPGQGLQFLFEYFSETQRNKGNFPGRFSGRQFSNSRSEMNVSTLELGDSALYLCASSLTSGGNTGELFFGEGSRLTVL.

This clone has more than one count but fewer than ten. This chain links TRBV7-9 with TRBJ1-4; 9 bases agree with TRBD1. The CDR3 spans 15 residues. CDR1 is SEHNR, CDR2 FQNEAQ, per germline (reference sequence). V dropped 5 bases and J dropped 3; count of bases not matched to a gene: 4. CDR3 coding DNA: TGTGCCAGCAGCCGCGGACAGGGGCCTAATGAAAAACTGTTTTTT. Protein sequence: CASSRGQGPNEKLFF.

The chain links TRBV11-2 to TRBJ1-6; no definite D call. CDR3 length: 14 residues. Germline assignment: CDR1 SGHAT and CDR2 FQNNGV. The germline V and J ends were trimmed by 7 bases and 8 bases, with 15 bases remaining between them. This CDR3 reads CASTVRDFDSPLHF. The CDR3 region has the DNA TGTGCCAGCACGGTGAGAGATTTTGATTCACCCCTCCACTTT.

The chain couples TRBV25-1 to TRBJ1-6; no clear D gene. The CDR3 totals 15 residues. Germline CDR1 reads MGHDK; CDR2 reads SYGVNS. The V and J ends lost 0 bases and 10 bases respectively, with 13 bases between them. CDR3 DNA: TGTGCCAGCAGTGAATATTCGAGTATCAAATCACCCCTCCACTTT. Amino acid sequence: CASSEYSSIKSPLHF.

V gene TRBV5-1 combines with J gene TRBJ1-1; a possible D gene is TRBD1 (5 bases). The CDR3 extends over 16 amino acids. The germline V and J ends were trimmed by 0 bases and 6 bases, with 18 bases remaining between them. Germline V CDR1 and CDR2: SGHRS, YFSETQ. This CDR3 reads CASSLAPGRGESEAFF. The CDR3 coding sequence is TGCGCCAGCAGCTTGGCCCCTGGTCGGGGGGAATCTGAAGCTTTCTTT.

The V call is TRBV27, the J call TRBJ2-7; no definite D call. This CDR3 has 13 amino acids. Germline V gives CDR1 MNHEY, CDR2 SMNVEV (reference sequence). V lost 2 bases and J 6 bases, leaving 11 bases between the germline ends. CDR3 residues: CASSLRVSSEQYF. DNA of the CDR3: TGTGCCAGCAGTTTACGGGTGTCTAGCGAGCAGTACTTC.

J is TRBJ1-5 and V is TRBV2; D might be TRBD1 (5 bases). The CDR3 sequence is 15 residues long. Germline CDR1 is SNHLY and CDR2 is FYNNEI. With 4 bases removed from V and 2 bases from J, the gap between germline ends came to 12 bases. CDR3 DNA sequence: TGTGCCAGCAGTGCGGGGGGTTCCGGCAATCAGCCCCAGCATTTT. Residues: CASSAGGSGNQPQHF.

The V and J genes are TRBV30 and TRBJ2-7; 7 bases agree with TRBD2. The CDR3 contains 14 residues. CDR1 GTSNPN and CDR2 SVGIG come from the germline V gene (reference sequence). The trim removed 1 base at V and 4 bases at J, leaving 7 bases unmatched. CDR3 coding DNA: TGTGCCTGGAGTGCGACCAGCGGGATTTACGAGCAGTACGTC. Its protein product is CAWSATSGIYEQYV.

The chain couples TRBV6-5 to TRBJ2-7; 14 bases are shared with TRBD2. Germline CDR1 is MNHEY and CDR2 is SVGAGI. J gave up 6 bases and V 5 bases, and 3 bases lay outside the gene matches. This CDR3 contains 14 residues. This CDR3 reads CASSLTSGRVEQYV. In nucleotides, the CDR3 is TGTGCCAGCAGTCTGACTAGCGGGAGGGTCGAGCAGTACGTC.

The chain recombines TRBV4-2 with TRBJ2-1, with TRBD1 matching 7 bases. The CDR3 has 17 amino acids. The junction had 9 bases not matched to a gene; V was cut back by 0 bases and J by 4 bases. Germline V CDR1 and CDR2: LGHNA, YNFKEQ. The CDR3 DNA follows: TGTGCCAGCAGCCAAGATGAAGGCAGGGGGTCTTACAATGAGCAGTTCTTC. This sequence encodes CASSQDEGRGSYNEQFF.